The T cell receptor (beta chain) described here comes from a study of blood T cells in healthy people across ages. The authors ran a second PCR of about 6 to 11 cycles using a sample-barcoded 5' primer and a J-beta primer mix. Via MiXCR, TCRdb re-called the 5' RACE reads, giving one row per CDR3 protein. The repertoire holds hundreds of thousands of distinct CDR3 sequences, around a quarter seen once, with 2.5% to 3.5% in the top ten. CDR1 LGHDT and CDR2 YNNKEL come from the germline V gene (reference sequence). V was pared by 4 bases and J by 7 bases, with 6 bases of the junction left unmatched. This CDR3 is built from 13 residues. The same data also contributed to another study, on T cells of mothers and their children.

The sequenced sample was blood. The source is a boy aged 10-17 years in good health. The chain couples TRBV3-1 to TRBJ2-7; 8 positions agree with TRBD1. The CDR3 reads CASSRTGTGEQYF. Written as DNA, the CDR3 is TGTGCCAGCAGCCGGACAGGGACAGGAGAGCAGTACTTC.